The 22 T cell receptor beta chains reported below all come from one sample, sequenced in a study of OX40 agonist ivuxolimab in advanced cancers. Sequencing was performed with immunoSEQ multiplex PCR; in TCRdb, only in-frame clones are kept and a portion is missing. The table has about 81,000 clones, about 93% seen once. The sequences come from CD4+ or CD8+ T cells sorted from blood, collected in a trial of the OX40 agonist ivuxolimab. These receptors were collected from an adult with an advanced solid tumor such as melanoma, head and neck, liver or kidney cancer.

This chain uses TRBV6-5 with TRBJ1-4, with unresolved D. Trimming took off 6 bases at V and 7 bases at J, with 15 bases between the two ends. This CDR3 comprises 14 residues. Germline CDR1 reads MNHEY; CDR2 reads SVGAGI. This CDR3 reads CASRPDWGGEKLFF. CDR3 sequence (DNA): TGTGCCAGCAGACCCGATTGGGGTGGTGAAAAACTGTTTTTT.

A few counts support this clone. This sample includes further DNA sequences coding for the same CDR3. V usage is TRBV27 and J usage is TRBJ1-1; D gene ambiguous. CDR3 length equals 13 residues. Between the trimmed V and J ends, which lost 3 bases and 5 bases, there was a span of 10 bases. The V gene's germline CDR1 is MNHEY and CDR2 SMNVEV (reference sequence). CDR3 in DNA: TGTGCCAGCAGTTTCGGGTCCGGGACTGAAGCTTTCTTT. This sequence encodes CASSFGSGTEAFF.

The V and J genes are TRBV19 and TRBJ2-1, with 7 bases identical to TRBD2. The germline gives CDR1 LNHDA, CDR2 SQIVND (reference sequence). The CDR3 contains 14 residues. After removal of 7 bases from V and 2 bases from J, the junction contained 5 bases not matched to a gene. CDR3 nucleotide sequence: TGTGCCAGTAATACGGGGGGTCCCTACAATGAGCAGTTCTTC. This sequence encodes CASNTGGPYNEQFF.

Concerning this clone: This likely reflects a read error, since a far larger clone is one base away. In DNA form, the CDR3 reads TGTGCCAGCAGCGTAGTGTCGGAGGGGACGAACACTGAAGCTTTCTTT. Encoded protein: CASSVVSEGTNTEAFF. The chain carries TRBV9 and TRBJ1-1, with D possibly matching TRBD1 (5 bases). The CDR3 extends over 16 amino acids. With 0 bases removed from V and 1 base from J, the gap between germline ends came to 13 bases. Germline V lookup: CDR1 SGDLS, CDR2 YYNGEE. Supplemented by reference TRBV9 and TRBJ1-1, the full variable domain reads DSGVTQTPKHLITATGQRVTLRCSPRSGDLSVYWYQQSLDQGLQFLIQYYNGEERAKGNILERFSAQQFPDLHSELNLSSLELGDSALYFCASSVVSEGTNTEAFFGQGTRLTVV.

This clone came up once. The V call is TRBV2, the J call TRBJ2-5; D not certain. The germline V and J ends were trimmed by 3 bases and 4 bases, with 9 bases remaining between them. Germline loops: CDR1 SNHLY, CDR2 FYNNEI. The CDR3 totals 13 residues. The CDR3 is CASSDSELETQYF. In DNA, the CDR3 is TGTGCCAGCAGTGATTCGGAGCTAGAGACCCAGTACTTC.

V gene TRBV7-9 combines with J gene TRBJ1-1; TRBD1 matches 9 bases. Germline trimming cut 1 base from V and 3 bases from J; bases unmatched to any gene: 6. Germline lookup yields CDR1 SEHNR and CDR2 FQNEAQ (reference sequence). The CDR3 sequence is 16 residues long. The CDR3 nucleotides read TGTGCCAGCAGCTTAGGTGGGACAGGGTCATACACTGAAGCTTTCTTT. It is translated as CASSLGGTGSYTEAFF.

The gene calls are TRBV19 and TRBJ2-5; TRBD2 aligns across 11 bases. This CDR3 is 15 amino acids long. V lost 6 bases, J lost 10 bases, and 13 bases stayed unmatched. CDR1 LNHDA and CDR2 SQIVND come from the germline V gene (reference sequence). CDR3 DNA: TGTGCCAGTAGAGAGGGACTAGCGGCTTCTTATGACCAGTACTTC. Its translation: CASREGLAASYDQYF.

The chain joins TRBV6-5 to TRBJ1-5; D possibly corresponds to TRBD1 (5 bases). V dropped 6 bases and J dropped 8 bases, with 14 bases sitting between them. The CDR3 consists of 13 residues. Per germline, CDR1 MNHEY and CDR2 SVGAGI. In DNA form, the CDR3 reads TGTGCCAGCAGCCAAGGGGCGATGAAGCCCCAGCATTTT. Translation: CASSQGAMKPQHF.

This chain connects TRBV9 to TRBJ1-1, with D maybe TRBD1 (5 bases). Per the germline V gene, CDR1 is SGDLS and CDR2 is YYNGEE. The CDR3 runs to 13 residues. Trimming pared 3 bases from V and 1 base from J, leaving 7 bases between. This CDR3 is CASSAGANTEAFF. DNA for the CDR3: TGTGCCAGCAGCGCTGGGGCGAACACTGAAGCTTTCTTT.

V usage is TRBV28 and J usage is TRBJ2-5; the match to TRBD2 covers 8 bases. This CDR3 region has 16 residues. Germline-derived CDR1 and CDR2 are MDHEN and SYDVKM. V lost 5 bases to trimming and J lost 0 bases; unmatched junction nucleotides: 8. Written as DNA, the CDR3 is TGTGCCAGCAGTCCCTACGGGCGGGGGGACCAAGAGACCCAGTACTTC. Its protein is CASSPYGRGDQETQYF.

This sequence joins TRBV6-5 and TRBJ2-7; D is ambiguous. The germline V and J ends were trimmed by 2 bases and 6 bases, with 11 bases remaining between them. The CDR3 sequence is 13 residues long. CDR1 and CDR2 (germline): MNHEY, SVGAGI. This chain's CDR3 is CASSYSEPGEQYF. The DNA of the CDR3 is TGTGCCAGCAGTTACAGTGAGCCTGGCGAGCAGTACTTC.

The V and J genes are TRBV21-1 and TRBJ1-6. TRBV21-1 is given as a pseudogene. The CDR3 spans 13 residues. The CDR3 DNA is TGTGCCAGCAGCAAAGCTGGTGTTTCACCCCTCCACTTT. Its protein product is CASSKAGVSPLHF.

This rearrangement joins TRBV7-9 to TRBJ2-1; D uncertain. Trimming shortened V by 5 bases and J by 2 bases, and 4 bases separated the two germline ends. CDR3 length: 12 residues. CDR1 is SEHNR, CDR2 FQNEAQ, per germline (reference sequence). Here the CDR3 reads CASSGTYNEQFF. CDR3 coding DNA: TGTGCCAGCAGCGGCACCTACAATGAGCAGTTCTTC.

The rearrangement links TRBV27 to TRBJ2-5; D remains unclear. Germline CDR1 is MNHEY and CDR2 is SMNVEV (reference sequence). The V end lost 5 bases, the J end lost 2 bases, and 12 bases lay between the germline ends. CDR3 length: 14 residues. CDR3 loop: CASSQISSQETQYF. The CDR3 DNA reads as TGTGCCAGCAGTCAGATTAGCAGTCAAGAGACCCAGTACTTC.

CDR3 nucleotides: TGTGCCAGCAGTTACCCTGGACAGGGGGCACGGGAGACCCAGTACTTC. It is translated as CASSYPGQGARETQYF. The chain recombines TRBV6-6 with TRBJ2-5; the match to TRBD1 covers 11 bases. The CDR3 covers 16 residues. Germline V gene lookup returns CDR1 MNHNY and CDR2 SVGAGI (reference sequence). The ends lost 2 bases at V and 5 bases at J; junction bases unmatched: 7.

The chain uses TRBV6-1 and TRBJ2-3; 9 bases line up with TRBD1. The CDR3 contains 13 residues. Germline V lookup: CDR1 MNHNS, CDR2 SASEGT. The junction had 5 bases not matched to a gene; V was cut back by 9 bases and J by 4 bases. This CDR3 reads CASRDRAPDTQYF. As DNA, the CDR3 is TGTGCCAGTCGGGACAGGGCTCCAGATACGCAGTATTTT.

The chain is built from TRBV28 and TRBJ2-3, with TRBD2 matching 11 bases. The CDR3 is 16 residues long. Per the germline V gene, CDR1 is MDHEN and CDR2 is SYDVKM. V shed 6 bases and J 4 bases; nucleotides not matched to a gene: 9. The CDR3 loop is CASSLETSGISDTQYF. The DNA for the CDR3 is TGTGCCAGCAGCCTAGAGACTAGCGGGATATCAGATACGCAGTATTTT.

V usage is TRBV19 and J usage is TRBJ2-3; 13 bases map to TRBD2. Germline CDR1 LNHDA, CDR2 SQIVND (reference sequence). The trim removed 6 bases at V and 3 bases at J, leaving 3 bases unmatched. The CDR3 totals 15 residues. The CDR3 DNA reads as TGTGCCAGTAGACAACTAGCGGGAGGGACAGATACGCAGTATTTT. Its protein product is CASRQLAGGTDTQYF.

The rearrangement uses TRBV7-9 and TRBJ2-1, with D perhaps matching TRBD1 (6 bases). The CDR3 covers 15 residues. The germline CDR1 and CDR2 sequences are SEHNR and FQNEAQ (reference sequence). The V gene lost 4 bases and the J gene lost 4 bases, with 14 bases spanning the gap. The CDR3 sequence: CASSSEGTPYNEQFF. In DNA, the CDR3 is TGTGCCAGCAGCTCAGAGGGGACACCTTACAATGAGCAGTTCTTC.

The rearrangement joins TRBV27 to TRBJ2-1; D gene ambiguous. This CDR3 spans 12 amino acids. The V and J ends lost 4 bases and 15 bases respectively, with 16 bases between them. CDR1 MNHEY and CDR2 SMNVEV come from the germline V gene (reference sequence). The CDR3 nucleotides are TGTGCCAGCAGTTCACTGTCGGACCCCCTGTTCTTC. Translating gives CASSSLSDPLFF.

Only one count was recorded for this clone. V usage is TRBV7-6 and J usage is TRBJ2-7, with a weak D call TRBD1 (7 bases). Trimming left V 2 bases short and J 4 bases short, with 12 bases between. The CDR3 loop spans 14 amino acids. Germline CDR1 and CDR2: SGHVS and FNYEAQ. CDR3 residues: CASSLPAGGYEQYF. The CDR3 nucleotides read TGTGCCAGCAGCTTACCGGCAGGGGGGTACGAGCAGTACTTC.

The V and J genes are TRBV27 and TRBJ2-5; TRBD2 agrees at 13 bases. Looked up from germline, CDR1 is MNHEY and CDR2 is SMNVEV (reference sequence). This CDR3 spans 16 amino acids. The junction had 11 bases not matched to a gene; V was cut back by 8 bases and J by 5 bases. The CDR3 sequence: CASVSGTSGTGETQYF. CDR3 nucleotide sequence: TGTGCCAGCGTATCCGGGACTAGCGGGACCGGCGAGACCCAGTACTTC.